Shown below are 19 T cell receptor beta chains from a single sample sequenced in a study of CD8 T cells in ankylosing spondylitis. TCRdb recomputed calls from the 5' RACE reads with MiXCR, one row per CDR3 protein. The profile shows about 130,000 distinct CDR3 sequences, over 7% of them singletons. The sequencing input was blood, either unsorted or a sorted T cell fraction (not recorded which). The receptors were sampled from a male donor with ankylosing spondylitis or in good health (not recorded which).

This clonotype was recorded at least ten times. This chain links TRBV7-3 with TRBJ1-3; D uncertain. Trimming shortened V by 2 bases and J by 0 bases, and 11 bases separated the two germline ends. CDR3 length: 16 residues. Per germline, CDR1 SGHTA and CDR2 FQGTGA. The CDR3 reads CASSLGPTSSGNTIYF. CDR3 nucleotide sequence: TGTGCCAGCAGCTTAGGACCGACTAGCTCTGGAAACACCATATATTTT.

This clonotype was seen repeatedly, ten times or more. The rearrangement uses TRBV6-5 and TRBJ2-2, with TRBD2 matching over 9 bases. CDR1 is MNHEY and CDR2 is SVGAGI in the germline V gene. V lost 3 bases, J lost 4 bases, and 3 bases stayed unmatched. The CDR3 is 15 residues long. This chain's CDR3 is CASSYLAGITGELFF. The CDR3 DNA sequence: TGTGCCAGCAGTTATCTAGCGGGGATCACCGGGGAGCTGTTTTTT.

The table lists this clonotype with many counts. The V call is TRBV20-1, the J call TRBJ2-7; 10 bases line up with TRBD2. The CDR3 has 14 residues. After removal of 5 bases from V and 2 bases from J, the junction contained 6 bases not matched to a gene. Germline loops: CDR1 DFQATT, CDR2 SNEGSKA (reference sequence). The CDR3 spells CSASPSGRAYEQYF. CDR3 nucleotides: TGCAGTGCTTCCCCCAGCGGGAGGGCCTACGAGCAGTACTTC.

This clonotype was observed at least ten times. CDR3: CASSPSGRLHEQYF. The DNA for the CDR3 is TGTGCCAGCAGCCCATCCGGCCGGCTACACGAGCAGTACTTC. The V call is TRBV7-8, the J call TRBJ2-7; D is ambiguous. The ends were cut back, 5 bases at V and 5 bases at J, with 16 bases in the middle. The germline gives CDR1 SGHVS, CDR2 FQNEAQ. This CDR3 has 14 amino acids.

The V gene is TRBV20-1, the J gene TRBJ1-4; no reliable D call. V was trimmed by 1 base and J by 7 bases, leaving 7 bases between them. Per germline, CDR1 DFQATT and CDR2 SNEGSKA (reference sequence). The CDR3 length is 12 residues. The CDR3 loop reads CSARGKFEKLFF. CDR3 bases: TGCAGTGCTAGAGGGAAGTTTGAAAAACTGTTTTTT.

This clonotype was counted many times. V is TRBV3-1 and J is TRBJ1-1; D may be TRBD1 (5 bases). With 1 base removed from V and 4 bases from J, the gap between germline ends came to 7 bases. CDR1 LGHDT and CDR2 YNNKEL come from the germline V gene (reference sequence). This CDR3 spans 13 amino acids. The CDR3 DNA reads TGTGCCAGCAGCCAAGTTAGGGGCACTGAAGCTTTCTTT. It translates to CASSQVRGTEAFF.

There are many counts of this clonotype. The chain links TRBV29-1 to TRBJ2-3; 7 nucleotides line up with TRBD2. Germline loops: CDR1 SQVTM, CDR2 ANQGSEA. The junction had 19 bases not matched to a gene; V was cut back by 5 bases and J by 2 bases. The CDR3 contains 18 residues. CDR3 coding DNA: TGCAGCGTTACGGATAGGCCCTACGGAGCGGGAAACACAGATACGCAGTATTTT. This encodes CSVTDRPYGAGNTDTQYF.

Ten or more counts support this clonotype. This chain uses TRBV7-2 with TRBJ1-1; D call uncertain. The CDR3 extends over 13 amino acids. The germline CDR1 and CDR2 sequences are SGHTA and FQGNSA. Trimming stripped 4 bases from V and 0 bases from J, with 6 bases between. The CDR3 nucleotides read TGTGCCAGCAGCTACACGGTGAACACTGAAGCTTTCTTT. It yields the protein CASSYTVNTEAFF.

This clonotype was detected many times. This sequence joins TRBV27 and TRBJ2-1; D is ambiguous. The CDR3 runs to 15 residues. Germline V CDR1 and CDR2: MNHEY, SMNVEV (reference sequence). The V gene lost 5 bases and the J gene lost 0 bases, with 11 bases spanning the gap. Here the CDR3 reads CASSLGSSSYNEQFF. The CDR3 DNA reads as TGTGCCAGCAGTCTCGGTTCGAGCTCCTACAATGAGCAGTTCTTC.

In this sample, this clonotype turned up a few times. The rearrangement joins TRBV5-1 to TRBJ2-1; D uncertain. Trimming took off 4 bases at V and 5 bases at J, with 19 bases between the two ends. Per the germline V gene, CDR1 is SGHRS and CDR2 is YFSETQ. The CDR3 covers 16 residues. The CDR3 is CASSAPQMSLHNEQFF. CDR3 bases: TGCGCCAGCAGCGCACCCCAAATGAGTCTCCACAATGAGCAGTTCTTC.

This clonotype was recorded a few times. The chain carries TRBV15 and TRBJ1-2; unclear D gene. The CDR3 consists of 13 residues. Trimming cost V 4 bases and J 7 bases, with 13 bases left between them. Germline-derived CDR1 and CDR2 are LNHNV and YYDKDF (reference sequence). In DNA form, the CDR3 reads TGTGCCACCAGCATAGGCAGTGTTTTTGGCTACACCTTC. It translates to CATSIGSVFGYTF.

This clonotype was seen only a few times. This sequence joins TRBV25-1 and TRBJ2-7, with D tentatively TRBD2 (6 bases). The V end lost 5 bases, the J end lost 1 base, and 12 bases lay between the germline ends. The CDR3 is 14 amino acids. Per the germline V gene, CDR1 is MGHDK and CDR2 is SYGVNS. In DNA form, the CDR3 reads TGTGCCAGCAGTCGGGGGACGTCGTCCTACGAGCAGTACTTC. Amino acid sequence: CASSRGTSSYEQYF.

This clonotype came up many times. This chain links TRBV20-1 with TRBJ2-1; a possible D gene is TRBD2 (6 bases). The CDR3 has 12 residues. The V end lost 6 bases, the J end lost 9 bases, and 15 bases lay between the germline ends. From germline, CDR1 is DFQATT and CDR2 SNEGSKA (reference sequence). The CDR3 nucleotides are TGCAGTGCCCGGGGGAGCGCTGGTGAGCAGTTCTTC. It specifies CSARGSAGEQFF.

This clonotype was seen repeatedly, ten times or more. This rearrangement joins TRBV29-1 to TRBJ2-3; TRBD1 matches 7 bases. The CDR3 covers 13 residues. With V trimmed by 4 bases and J by 3 bases, 4 bases remained unmatched. Germline CDR1 and CDR2: SQVTM and ANQGSEA. CDR3 protein: CSVVAQGTDTQYF. CDR3 nucleotides: TGCAGCGTTGTGGCACAGGGGACAGATACGCAGTATTTT.

This clonotype was observed a few times. V gene TRBV6-5 combines with J gene TRBJ1-1, with a possible D match to TRBD1 (5 bases). Looked up from germline, CDR1 is MNHEY and CDR2 is SVGAGI. The V and J ends lost 2 bases and 6 bases respectively, with 16 bases between them. The CDR3 is made up of 15 amino acids. CDR3 in DNA: TGTGCCAGCAGTTACGGAGGAGGAGGGGTATCTGAAGCTTTCTTT. Translation gives CASSYGGGGVSEAFF.

There are many counts of this clonotype. The chain has TRBV5-1 and TRBJ2-7, with D possibly matching TRBD2 (6 bases). Deletions cut 4 bases from V and 1 base from J, with 15 bases between. The CDR3 has 15 residues. The germline V gene has CDR1 SGHRS and CDR2 YFSETQ. CDR3 nucleotide sequence: TGCGCCAGCAGCGAAAAGGGACTTGCTTCCTACGAGCAGTACTTC. Translated, it gives CASSEKGLASYEQYF.

This clonotype was seen many times. The chain recombines TRBV9 with TRBJ1-3, with 7 positions matching TRBD1. This CDR3 is 15 amino acids long. The V and J ends lost 3 bases and 5 bases, in that order; junction bases with no gene match: 8. The V gene's germline CDR1 is SGDLS and CDR2 YYNGEE. The DNA of the CDR3 is TGTGCCAGCAGCGCGCGACAGGGTCGAAGAAACACCATATATTTT. Its protein product is CASSARQGRRNTIYF.

In this sample, this clonotype turned up a few times. The chain combines TRBV7-2 with TRBJ2-7; TRBD1 agrees at 7 bases. J gave up 2 bases and V 5 bases, and 6 bases lay outside the gene matches. The CDR3 is 14 residues long. Germline CDR1 and CDR2: SGHTA and FQGNSA. The CDR3 reads CASSKQGNAYEQYF. The CDR3 nucleotides are TGTGCCAGCAGCAAACAGGGGAATGCCTACGAGCAGTACTTC.

The chain carries TRBV6-5 and TRBJ2-5, with a tentative D call TRBD1 (5 bases). The CDR3 has 14 amino acids. CDR1 and CDR2 (germline): MNHEY, SVGAGI. The V end was cut by 4 bases, the J end by 5 bases, with 14 bases between. CDR3 DNA sequence: TGTGCCAGCAGTTCCAGACAGCCCCTGGAGACCCAGTACTTC. Its translation is CASSSRQPLETQYF.